The clone carrying this T cell receptor beta chain was recorded a few times. Antigen specificity is unknown. TCRdb fed the reads into MiXCR, producing one record per CDR3 protein. Among about 890,000 distinct CDR3 sequences listed, around 32% were seen once. The data originate from a study of T cell repertoires in cytomegalovirus infection. Study as a whole: From public TCR beta signatures came an indication of both CMV infection and matching HLA type.

The length of the CDR3 is 15 residues. V lost 0 bases and J 0 bases, leaving 9 bases between the germline ends. Germline lookup yields CDR1 SGHTS and CDR2 YDEGEE. The clonotype originates from a human donor in good health (CMV status not recorded). Some clones in this sample may be carry-over from other donors' samples. The sample in question was cultured CD8+ T cells from PBMCs, obtained from culture after CMV antigen stimulation. The V and J genes are TRBV5-8 and TRBJ1-1; D gene uncertain. CDR3 DNA sequence: TGTGCCAGCAGCTTGGCGGGGAACATGAACACTGAAGCTTTCTTT. Translating it yields CASSLAGNMNTEAFF.